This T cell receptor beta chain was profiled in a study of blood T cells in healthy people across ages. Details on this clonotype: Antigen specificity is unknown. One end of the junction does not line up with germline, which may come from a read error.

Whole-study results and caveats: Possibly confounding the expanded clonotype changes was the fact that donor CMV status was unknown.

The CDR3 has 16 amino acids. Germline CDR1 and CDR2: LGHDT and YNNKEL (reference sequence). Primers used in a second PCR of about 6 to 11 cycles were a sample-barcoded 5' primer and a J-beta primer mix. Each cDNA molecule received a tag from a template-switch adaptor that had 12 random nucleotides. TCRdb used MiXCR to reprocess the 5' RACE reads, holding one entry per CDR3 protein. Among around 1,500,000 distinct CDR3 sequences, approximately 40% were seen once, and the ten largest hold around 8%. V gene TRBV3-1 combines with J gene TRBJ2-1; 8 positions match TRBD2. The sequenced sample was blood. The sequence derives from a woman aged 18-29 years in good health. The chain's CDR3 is CASSQERIAGYNEQFF. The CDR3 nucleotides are TGCGCCAGCAGCCAAGAGCGAATAGCGGGATACAATGAGCAGTTCTTC.